This T cell receptor beta chain was captured by sequencing in a study of naive and memory T cell subsets. CDR1 and CDR2 from the germline V gene are DFQATT and SNEGSKA (reference sequence). The V segment lost 2 bases and the J segment 2 bases; nucleotides outside the gene matches: 5. The CDR3 loop spans 15 amino acids. Whole-study findings and limits: Gini index rose across naive, CM, EM and EMRA in CD4 and CD8. In naive cells, over 90% of TCR sequences were seen only once.

This clonotype has only a few counts. Its antigen is unidentified. The beta constant-region primer was an equimolar mix of two oligonucleotides covering TRBC1 and TRBC2. TCRdb reprocessed the UMI-ligation and nested PCR reads with MiXCR, giving one entry per CDR3 protein. The data contain approximately 85,000 distinct CDR3 sequences, roughly 7% of them singletons. This clonotype was obtained from a human donor in good health. The rearrangement joins TRBV20-1 to TRBJ2-5, with TRBD2 identical over 10 bases. Input material: central memory CD4+ T cells from blood. The DNA of the CDR3 is TGCAGTGCTAGACTCACTAGCGGGGCTCAAGAGACCCAGTACTTC. It specifies CSARLTSGAQETQYF.